This T cell receptor (beta chain) was observed in a study of immune evolution from preneoplasia to lung adenocarcinoma. Produced via immunoSEQ multiplex PCR; TCRdb's table is partial and in-frame only. The sample lists fewer than 950 clones, 42% occurring once. Each case's diagnosis was confirmed by two pathologists on H&E. The study's findings and limits: Top clone share appeared to fall from AAH through AIS, MIA, adenocarcinoma. Clonality was highest in normal lung, lower in later-stage lesions apparently.

The CDR3 length is 13 residues. Between the trimmed V and J ends, which lost 10 bases and 1 base, there was a span of 13 bases. Per germline, CDR1 MDHEN and CDR2 SYDVKM. This clone counts as large. Its antigen remains unidentified. The origin of this receptor is a person aged 45 to 59 with lung adenocarcinoma. The chain has TRBV28 and TRBJ1-2, with a weak D call TRBD1 (5 bases). The sample was FFPE normal lung tissue adjacent to the tumor. CDR3 residues: CATRDARNYGYTF. In DNA, the CDR3 is TGTGCCACCAGGGATGCACGTAACTATGGCTACACCTTC.